These 19 T cell receptor beta chains came from one sample sequenced in a study of T cells after yellow fever vaccination. One entry per CDR3 protein, called by TCRdb with MiXCR from the 5' RACE reads. The repertoire includes 500,000 to 650,000 distinct CDR3 sequences, 10% to 15% of them detected once, and 15% sits in the top ten. This material consisted of PBMCs, taken on the day of the yellow fever booster vaccination. All receptors come from a man younger than 40 who received the YFV17D yellow fever vaccine.

The chain uses TRBV7-8 and TRBJ1-1, with D tentatively TRBD1 (5 bases). This CDR3 is 13 amino acids long. V dropped 6 bases and J dropped 4 bases, with 12 bases sitting between them. Germline CDR1 is SGHVS and CDR2 is FQNEAQ. CDR3: CASSHGGGTEAFF. The DNA of the CDR3 is TGTGCCAGCAGTCACGGGGGAGGCACTGAAGCTTTCTTT. The full variable domain, in which reference TRBV7-8 and TRBJ1-1 provide the parts outside the CDR3, is GAGVSQSPRYKVAKRGQDVALRCDPISGHVSLFWYQQALGQGPEFLTYFQNEAQLDKSGLPSDRFFAERPEGSVSTLKIQRTQQEDSAVYLCASSHGGGTEAFFGQGTRLTVV.

The sample holds a few counts of this clonotype. V is TRBV6-2 or TRBV6-3 and J is TRBJ2-1; D is perhaps TRBD1 (6 bases). Germline V gene lookup returns CDR1 MNHEY and CDR2 SVGEGT. The CDR3 contains 16 residues. With 4 bases removed from V and 9 bases from J, the gap between germline ends came to 22 bases. CDR3 DNA: TGTGCCAGCAGTTTCACCCAGGGGTATACAAGGGTTGAGCAGTTCTTC. It translates to CASSFTQGYTRVEQFF.

This clonotype occurred a few times. The gene calls are TRBV7-9 and TRBJ2-7; D is perhaps TRBD1 (6 bases). V gave up 8 bases and J gave up 1 base, with 9 bases separating them. This CDR3 comprises 12 residues. Germline V gene lookup returns CDR1 SEHNR and CDR2 FQNEAQ (reference sequence). The CDR3 protein is CASQQGSYEQYF. The CDR3 nucleotides are TGTGCCAGCCAACAGGGATCCTACGAGCAGTACTTC.

This clonotype was counted a few times. The chain couples TRBV20-1 to TRBJ2-2; D is tentatively TRBD1 or TRBD2 (5 bases each). The V end was cut by 3 bases, the J end by 0 bases, with 11 bases between. Germline values: CDR1 DFQATT, CDR2 SNEGSKA (reference sequence). CDR3 length: 15 residues. The CDR3 sequence is CSASGGTANTGELFF. The CDR3 bases are TGCAGTGCTAGCGGTGGGACCGCGAACACCGGGGAGCTGTTTTTT.

The rearrangement links TRBV5-8 to TRBJ2-3, with no clear D. The CDR3 is made up of 14 amino acids. The V end was cut by 4 bases, the J end by 2 bases, with 11 bases between. Germline CDR1 SGHTS, CDR2 YDEGEE. The CDR3 sequence: CASSLVHVTDTQYF. For the CDR3, the DNA is TGTGCCAGCAGCCTGGTCCATGTCACAGATACGCAGTATTTT.

The table lists this clonotype with a few counts. The gene calls are TRBV5-1 and TRBJ2-2, with 13 bases that match TRBD2. CDR1 and CDR2 from the germline V gene are SGHRS and YFSETQ. Trimming removed 6 bases from V and 3 bases from J; junction bases left unmatched: 11. The CDR3 totals 18 residues. The CDR3 here is CASTRTTSGRADTGELFF. The CDR3 coding sequence is TGCGCCAGCACCCGCACTACTAGCGGGAGGGCCGACACCGGGGAGCTGTTTTTT.

This sequence joins TRBV7-9 and TRBJ2-5; D assignment may be TRBD1 or TRBD2 (5 bases each). V dropped 7 bases and J dropped 3 bases, with 15 bases sitting between them. The CDR3 covers 14 residues. The germline V gene has CDR1 SEHNR and CDR2 FQNEAQ (reference sequence). In DNA, the CDR3 is TGTGCCAGCACCACTTGGGGGATAGAAGAGACCCAGTACTTC. It yields the protein CASTTWGIEETQYF.

This clonotype was seen only a few times. The gene calls are TRBV15 and TRBJ2-3; 9 bases are a match to TRBD2. This CDR3 contains 16 residues. V lost 3 bases, J lost 1 base, and 5 bases stayed unmatched. The germline CDR1 and CDR2 sequences are LNHNV and YYDKDF (reference sequence). CDR3 nucleotide sequence: TGTGCCACCAGCAGGTTAGCGGGAGCCGGCACAGATACGCAGTATTTT. This translates into CATSRLAGAGTDTQYF.

The sample holds many counts of this clonotype. The V and J genes are TRBV12-3 or TRBV12-4 and TRBJ2-1; D is ambiguous. This CDR3 region has 13 residues. Trimming pared 5 bases from V and 2 bases from J, leaving 7 bases between. The CDR3 is CASSPGPYNEQFF. In DNA, the CDR3 is TGTGCCAGCAGTCCGGGCCCCTACAATGAGCAGTTCTTC.

This clonotype appeared a few times. The rearrangement joins TRBV28 to TRBJ1-1; the D is unclear. With 5 bases removed from V and 11 bases from J, the gap between germline ends came to 15 bases. The CDR3 has 12 amino acids. Per the germline V gene, CDR1 is MDHEN and CDR2 is SYDVKM. The CDR3 sequence: CASSPQAVGAFF. The CDR3 DNA follows: TGTGCCAGCAGTCCCCAGGCTGTTGGGGCTTTCTTT.

This clonotype was seen a few times. The chain couples TRBV6-2 or TRBV6-3 to TRBJ2-1; maybe TRBD2 (6 bases). Trimming shortened V by 1 base and J by 7 bases, and 20 bases separated the two germline ends. The CDR3 extends over 17 amino acids. The V gene's germline CDR1 is MNHEY and CDR2 SVGEGT. The CDR3 DNA sequence: TGTGCCAGCAGTTACTACCTCCGGGAGATTTACAGTAATGAGCAGTTCTTC. Its protein is CASSYYLREIYSNEQFF.

This clonotype was observed a handful of times. V is TRBV29-1 and J is TRBJ2-1; TRBD2 matches 8 bases. Germline V gene data show CDR1 as SQVTM and CDR2 as ANQGSEA. This CDR3 comprises 13 residues. V lost 4 bases to trimming and J lost 9 bases; unmatched junction nucleotides: 8. The DNA for the CDR3 is TGCAGCGTTGTGGTCGGGGGGGCCCCTGAGCAGTTCTTC. Translated: CSVVVGGAPEQFF.

The J gene is TRBJ2-7, the V gene TRBV27; 7 bases match TRBD1. V shed 10 bases, J shed 2 bases, and the junction held 5 bases outside the gene matches. The germline V gene has CDR1 MNHEY and CDR2 SMNVEV (reference sequence). The CDR3 has 12 residues. Here the CDR3 DNA reads TGTGCCACGGGGACAGTCCCCTACGAGCAGTACTTC. It is translated as CATGTVPYEQYF.

This clonotype was counted a few times. The chain joins TRBV11-2 to TRBJ2-1; 9 bases are shared with TRBD2. With V trimmed by 1 base and J by 0 bases, 13 bases remained unmatched. In germline, CDR1 is SGHAT, CDR2 FQNNGV. This CDR3 has 20 amino acids. The CDR3 sequence is CASSLGVAGVGAGSYNEQFF. As DNA, the CDR3 is TGTGCCAGCAGCTTAGGGGTAGCGGGAGTTGGGGCGGGCTCCTACAATGAGCAGTTCTTC.

Notes on this clonotype: The junction and the germline gene differ at one end; a read error may be behind it. The V call is TRBV20-1, the J call TRBJ2-5; the match to TRBD2 covers 8 bases. The length of the CDR3 is 13 residues. Germline values: CDR1 DFQATT, CDR2 SNEGSKA (reference sequence). CDR3 DNA sequence: TGCAGTGCTAGCCCCCAAGCGGGGGAGACCCGGTACTTC. This translates into CSASPQAGETRYF.

The rearrangement uses TRBV20-1 and TRBJ2-3; 8 bases align to TRBD2. Germline values: CDR1 DFQATT, CDR2 SNEGSKA (reference sequence). V lost 5 bases to trimming and J lost 0 bases; unmatched junction nucleotides: 4. This CDR3 region has 14 residues. The CDR3 DNA follows: TGCAGTGCTGATAGCGGGATTAGCACAGATACGCAGTATTTT. Translation: CSADSGISTDTQYF.

This clonotype was detected only a few times. The genes are TRBV7-2 and TRBJ1-4; D is uncertain. The CDR3 runs 13 residues. The V gene's germline CDR1 is SGHTA and CDR2 FQGNSA. Trimming took off 6 bases at V and 8 bases at J, with 13 bases between the two ends. CDR3 region: CASRLPPGEKLFF. The CDR3 DNA follows: TGTGCCAGCAGGCTGCCCCCGGGGGAAAAACTGTTTTTT.

The rearrangement joins TRBV5-5 to TRBJ1-5, with D possibly matching TRBD1 (5 bases). Germline values: CDR1 SGHKS, CDR2 YYEKEE (reference sequence). Trimming pared 0 bases from V and 4 bases from J, leaving 11 bases between. The CDR3 is 15 amino acids. The DNA of the CDR3 is TGTGCCAGCAGCTTGGGGGCAGGGAGTAATCAGCCCCAGCATTTT. This codes for CASSLGAGSNQPQHF. The whole variable domain, remainder taken from reference TRBV5-5 and TRBJ1-5, is DAGVTQSPTHLIKTRGQQVTLRCSPISGHKSVSWYQQVLGQGPQFIFQYYEKEERGRGNFPDRFSARQFPNYSSELNVNALLLGDSALYLCASSLGAGSNQPQHFGDGTRLSIL.

This clonotype occurred a few times. This sequence joins TRBV28 and TRBJ2-3; TRBD2 matches 10 bases. This CDR3 spans 19 amino acids. Germline V lookup: CDR1 MDHEN, CDR2 SYDVKM. Trimming at V came to 6 bases and at J to 3 bases, leaving 18 bases not matched to a gene. The CDR3 DNA reads TGTGCCAGCAGCGAACCAATCCTTAGCGGGAGGCGGGGGACAGATACGCAGTATTTT. It yields the protein CASSEPILSGRRGTDTQYF.